The T cell receptor beta chain described here comes from a study of graft-versus-host responses after intestinal transplantation. Study context: Grafts that recipients had were multivisceral, liver-intestinal, or isolated intestinal transplants. Each patient got anti-thymocyte globulin induction, then tacrolimus and steroids for about 3 years.

Regarding the study as a whole: Some GvH clones appeared in ileal mucosa or blood before recipient bone marrow.

Repertoires were generated with immunoSEQ multiplex PCR, while TCRdb's copy carries only in-frame clones and drops some. The table lists tens of thousands of clones, 90% to 95% of them singletons. Note on this clone: The antigen remains undetermined.

The CDR3 loop spans 16 amino acids. Germline V lookup: CDR1 LNHDA, CDR2 SQIVND (reference sequence). The germline V and J ends were trimmed by 0 bases and 2 bases, with 14 bases remaining between them. Sequenced here: unstimulated CD4+ T cells sorted from spleen or lymph node cells, sampled before transplant. The rearrangement links TRBV19 to TRBJ2-7; D remains ambiguous. This receptor was taken from a human donor who was the organ donor for an intestinal transplant. In nucleotides, the CDR3 is TGTGCCAGTAGTATAGATCGGATTTCACCCGCCTACGAGCAGTACTTC. Amino acid sequence: CASSIDRISPAYEQYF.